Following are 32 T cell receptor beta chains from one sample sequenced in a study of naive and memory T cell subsets. Both TRBC1 and TRBC2 were covered by a beta constant-region primer of two equimolar oligonucleotides. TCRdb itself ran the UMI-ligation and nested PCR reads through MiXCR, one entry per CDR3 protein. This sample yields approximately 82,000 distinct CDR3 sequences, of which roughly 7.3% are seen a single time; 1.6% belongs to the top ten. What was sequenced was central memory CD4+ T cells from blood. Receptor source: a human donor in good health.

The rearrangement links TRBV27 to TRBJ2-7, with no clear D. The CDR3 is 11 residues long. Germline-derived CDR1 and CDR2 are MNHEY and SMNVEV (reference sequence). V was clipped by 2 bases and J by 9 bases, with 8 bases between them. DNA for the CDR3: TGTGCCAGCAGTTTAGCGCGACCGCAGTACTTC. Translated, it gives CASSLARPQYF.

Ten or more counts support this clonotype. The genes are TRBV24-1 and TRBJ2-7, with D possibly matching TRBD2 (5 bases). Deletions cut 1 base from V and 6 bases from J, with 9 bases between. This CDR3 spans 13 amino acids. From germline, CDR1 is KGHDR and CDR2 SFDVKD. In nucleotides, the CDR3 is TGTGCCACCAGTGATTTTCTAGCCCGCGAGCAGTACTTC. It encodes CATSDFLAREQYF.

This clonotype came up a few times. J is TRBJ1-1 and V is TRBV2; D possibly corresponds to TRBD1 (5 bases). The length of the CDR3 is 15 residues. Germline assignment: CDR1 SNHLY and CDR2 FYNNEI. The V end lost 6 bases, the J end lost 9 bases, and 23 bases lay between the germline ends. Here the CDR3 reads CASRSNGGDRVKAFF. As DNA, the CDR3 is TGTGCCAGCAGGTCCAATGGCGGGGACCGCGTCAAAGCTTTCTTT.

This clonotype came up many times. V and J are TRBV13 and TRBJ2-7, with D possibly matching TRBD1 (6 bases). Germline V gives CDR1 PRHDT, CDR2 FYEKMQ (reference sequence). Trimming stripped 4 bases from V and 1 base from J, with 8 bases between. This CDR3 spans 13 amino acids. The CDR3 nucleotides read TGTGCCAGCAGCTCCACAGGGTCCTACGAGCAGTACTTC. Translation gives CASSSTGSYEQYF.

The chain employs TRBV30 and TRBJ1-5; D uncertain. From germline, CDR1 is GTSNPN and CDR2 SVGIG (reference sequence). Trimming shortened V by 5 bases and J by 3 bases, and 5 bases separated the two germline ends. The CDR3 sequence is 11 residues long. The CDR3 sequence: CAWGTNQPQHF. In DNA, the CDR3 is TGTGCCTGGGGTACCAATCAGCCCCAGCATTTT.

This clonotype occurred many times. V usage is TRBV28 and J usage is TRBJ1-2; TRBD1 is a possible D gene (5 bases). Germline V gives CDR1 MDHEN, CDR2 SYDVKM. The CDR3 has 13 residues. Between the trimmed V and J ends, which lost 6 bases and 5 bases, there was a span of 13 bases. The chain's CDR3 is CASSSPGPYGYTF. CDR3 nucleotide sequence: TGTGCCAGCAGCTCCCCGGGGCCGTATGGCTACACCTTC.

This clonotype was recorded at least ten times. The genes are TRBV7-9 and TRBJ1-2; no firm D call. This CDR3 spans 14 amino acids. Germline-derived CDR1 and CDR2 are SEHNR and FQNEAQ (reference sequence). V lost 1 base to trimming and J lost 5 bases, with 11 bases between them. Here the CDR3 DNA reads TGTGCCAGCAGCTTAGTGGCAGAAAAGTATGGCTACACCTTC. Translation: CASSLVAEKYGYTF.

Worth noting for this clonotype: One base away lies a much larger clone, so this may be a sequencing read error. The chain is built from TRBV4-3 and TRBJ2-1; the match to TRBD2 covers 7 bases. Looked up from germline, CDR1 is LGHNA and CDR2 is YSLEER. V dropped 0 bases and J dropped 1; count of bases not matched to a gene: 12. This CDR3 has 19 amino acids. As DNA, the CDR3 is TGCGCCAGCAGCCAAGACTATCCCGGGGGGTCCGGATCCTACAATGAGCAGTTCTTC. This encodes CASSQDYPGGSGSYNEQFF.

The table lists this clonotype with a few counts. The chain joins TRBV5-1 to TRBJ2-5; 14 positions match TRBD2. The J segment lost 0 bases and the V segment lost 4 bases, leaving 17 bases of the junction unmatched. From germline, CDR1 is SGHRS and CDR2 YFSETQ. This CDR3 is 21 amino acids long. The CDR3 DNA reads TGCGCCAGCAGCGCGCGCCCCTCCGGACTAGCGGGGGGAGGGTACCAAGAGACCCAGTACTTC. As protein: CASSARPSGLAGGGYQETQYF.

This clonotype occurred a few times. This chain uses TRBV20-1 with TRBJ2-4; perhaps TRBD1 as D (6 bases). CDR1 is DFQATT, CDR2 SNEGSKA, per germline (reference sequence). The V gene lost 1 base and the J gene lost 2 bases, with 15 bases spanning the gap. This CDR3 comprises 16 residues. In DNA, the CDR3 is TGCAGTGCTAGAGCTGATCGAGGGGGAACCAAAAACATTCAGTACTTC. This encodes CSARADRGGTKNIQYF.

This clonotype was seen repeatedly, ten times or more. This rearrangement joins TRBV11-2 to TRBJ1-3, with no clear D. Per germline, CDR1 SGHAT and CDR2 FQNNGV. The ends were cut back, 4 bases at V and 4 bases at J, with 17 bases in the middle. The CDR3 totals 16 residues. CDR3: CASSSKMDPRGNTIYF. The CDR3 DNA reads as TGTGCCAGCAGCTCAAAAATGGACCCCCGAGGAAACACCATATATTTT.

CDR3 sequence: CASSLDQTYEQYF. DNA of the CDR3: TGCGCCAGCAGCTTGGACCAGACCTACGAGCAGTACTTC. V gene TRBV5-1 combines with J gene TRBJ2-7, with D uncertain. The length of the CDR3 is 13 residues. V was trimmed by 0 bases and J by 2 bases, leaving 6 bases between them. Germline V gene sequence: CDR1 SGHRS, CDR2 YFSETQ.

This clonotype has just a few counts. This chain links TRBV18 with TRBJ1-1, with D unclear. Germline V gene sequence: CDR1 KGHSH, CDR2 LQKENI. The germline V and J ends were trimmed by 3 bases and 5 bases, with 10 bases remaining between them. The CDR3 contains 13 residues. The DNA for the CDR3 is TGTGCCAGCTCACCTCCCGGGTTTACTGAAGCTTTCTTT. Its translation: CASSPPGFTEAFF.

This clonotype was seen at least ten times. V is TRBV18 and J is TRBJ1-3; no reliable D call. The germline V gene encodes CDR1 KGHSH and CDR2 LQKENI. The germline V and J ends were trimmed by 2 bases and 2 bases, with 7 bases remaining between them. The CDR3 loop spans 14 amino acids. For the CDR3, the DNA is TGTGCCAGCTCACCATGGAGGGCTGGAAACACCATATATTTT. Encoded protein: CASSPWRAGNTIYF.

The chain links TRBV5-4 to TRBJ2-7; D perhaps matches TRBD2 (7 bases). The CDR3 spans 15 residues. Germline V gene sequence: CDR1 SGHNT, CDR2 YYREEE (reference sequence). Trimming removed 4 bases at V and 7 bases at J, with 21 bases between. The chain's CDR3 is CASSHAGGGLGEQYF. In DNA form, the CDR3 reads TGTGCCAGCAGCCATGCTGGGGGGGGGCTGGGAGAGCAGTACTTC. Based on the CDR3 plus reference TRBV5-4 and TRBJ2-7, the full variable domain is ETGVTQSPTHLIKTRGQQVTLRCSSQSGHNTVSWYQQALGQGPQFIFQYYREEENGRGNFPPRFSGLQFPNYSSELNVNALELDDSALYLCASSHAGGGLGEQYFGPGTRLTVT.

This clonotype was detected only a few times. This chain joins TRBV21-1 and TRBJ1-1; TRBD1 is taken as the D call from the table, unchecked against the DNA. TRBV21-1 is termed a pseudogene. The length of the CDR3 is 15 residues. This CDR3 is CASSKAGRGQTEAFF. The CDR3 nucleotides are TGTGCCAGCAGCAAAGCCGGACGGGGGCAAACTGAAGCTTTCTTT.

There are a few counts of this clonotype. The chain combines TRBV28 with TRBJ1-5; D is unresolved. This CDR3 has 15 amino acids. The V and J ends lost 3 bases and 2 bases respectively, with 11 bases between them. Germline assignment: CDR1 MDHEN and CDR2 SYDVKM. The CDR3 loop is CASSFAGTGNQPQHF. As DNA, the CDR3 is TGTGCCAGCAGTTTTGCGGGCACTGGCAATCAGCCCCAGCATTTT.

By frequency in the sample, this clonotype is medium-sized. The chain uses TRBV6-6 and TRBJ1-5, with 7 nucleotides matching TRBD1. CDR1 and CDR2 (germline): MNHNY, SVGAGI (reference sequence). Trimming removed 5 bases from V and 5 bases from J; junction bases left unmatched: 15. This CDR3 region has 17 residues. The CDR3 region is CASSPFHRGRDHQPQHF. The DNA of the CDR3 is TGTGCCAGCAGTCCATTCCACAGGGGAAGGGACCATCAGCCCCAGCATTTT.

This clonotype showed up many times. V usage is TRBV20-1 and J usage is TRBJ2-3; 15 bases align to TRBD2. V trimming: 3 bases; J trimming: 6 bases; junction bases outside the gene matches: 4. The CDR3 has 15 residues. CDR1 and CDR2 from the germline V gene are DFQATT and SNEGSKA (reference sequence). CDR3 nucleotides: TGCAGTGCTAGGTGGACTAGCGGGAGGGGTGATACGCAGTATTTT. Protein product: CSARWTSGRGDTQYF.

This clonotype was recorded many times. The chain combines TRBV7-2 with TRBJ2-5, with D uncertain. Germline V gives CDR1 SGHTA, CDR2 FQGNSA. V was cut by 1 base and J by 5 bases, with 5 bases left in between. The CDR3 is 12 residues long. CDR3 nucleotides: TGTGCCAGCAGCTTAGTTACGGAGACCCAGTACTTC. Translation: CASSLVTETQYF.

The chain joins TRBV30 to TRBJ1-1; D is possibly TRBD1 (5 bases). The CDR3 loop spans 13 amino acids. Trimming cost V 0 bases and J 0 bases, with 5 bases left between them. Germline loops: CDR1 GTSNPN, CDR2 SVGIG (reference sequence). The CDR3 sequence: CAWSVQVNTEAFF. Written as DNA, the CDR3 is TGTGCCTGGAGTGTACAGGTGAACACTGAAGCTTTCTTT.

Many counts were recorded for this clonotype. The chain joins TRBV30 to TRBJ2-7; unclear D gene. From germline, CDR1 is GTSNPN and CDR2 SVGIG (reference sequence). The CDR3 totals 12 residues. V lost 0 bases to trimming and J lost 6 bases, with 9 bases between them. CDR3 protein: CAWSVPLVEQYF. The CDR3 bases are TGTGCCTGGAGTGTGCCCTTGGTCGAGCAGTACTTC.

This clonotype was detected many times. The chain links TRBV29-1 to TRBJ1-2; TRBD1 matches 7 bases. The CDR3 consists of 11 residues. Germline V gives CDR1 SQVTM, CDR2 ANQGSEA. V dropped 5 bases and J dropped 8; count of bases not matched to a gene: 5. CDR3 protein: CSVLQGGGYTF. In DNA form, the CDR3 reads TGCAGCGTTCTTCAGGGGGGAGGCTACACCTTC. The full variable domain, with the rest looked up from reference TRBV29-1 and TRBJ1-2, is SAVISQKPSRDICQRGTSLTIQCQVDSQVTMMFWYRQQPGQSLTLIATANQGSEATYESGFVIDKFPISRPNLTFSTLTVSNMSPEDSSIYLCSVLQGGGYTFGSGTRLTVV.

This chain connects TRBV18 to TRBJ2-3; D is undetermined. The CDR3 loop spans 15 amino acids. Looked up from germline, CDR1 is KGHSH and CDR2 is LQKENI. V lost 3 bases, J lost 5 bases, and 15 bases lay in between. The CDR3 protein is CASSPNTGKIDTQYF. The CDR3 region has the DNA TGTGCCAGCTCACCGAATACGGGCAAGATAGATACGCAGTATTTT.

The chain links TRBV4-3 to TRBJ2-1; 16 positions match TRBD2. V gave up 0 bases and J gave up 10 bases; unmatched junction bases: 3. The CDR3 length is 16 residues. Germline assignment: CDR1 LGHNA and CDR2 YSLEER. The DNA for the CDR3 is TGCGCCAGCAGCCAAGATAGGGGACTAGCGGGAGGGGAGCAGTTCTTC. This translates into CASSQDRGLAGGEQFF.

This clonotype showed up many times. V and J are TRBV6-2 or TRBV6-3 and TRBJ1-5; a weak D match, TRBD1 (6 bases). The length of the CDR3 is 14 residues. V dropped 8 bases and J dropped 4 bases, with 15 bases sitting between them. The germline CDR1 and CDR2 sequences are MNHEY and SVGEGT. This CDR3 is CASGARGQNQPQHF. The CDR3 nucleotides are TGTGCCAGCGGAGCCCGGGGGCAGAATCAGCCCCAGCATTTT.

This clonotype showed up many times. The V gene is TRBV19, the J gene TRBJ1-2; tentatively, D is TRBD1 (5 bases). Trimming took off 3 bases at V and 6 bases at J, with 14 bases between the two ends. CDR3 size: 14 residues. Germline lookup yields CDR1 LNHDA and CDR2 SQIVND (reference sequence). The CDR3 spells CASSIDSRPDGYTF. In DNA, the CDR3 is TGTGCCAGTAGTATTGACAGCAGGCCCGATGGCTACACCTTC.

The sample holds many counts of this clonotype. The chain is built from TRBV18 and TRBJ2-2; unclear D gene. Deletions cut 1 base from V and 7 bases from J, with 7 bases between. Per the germline V gene, CDR1 is KGHSH and CDR2 is LQKENI. The CDR3 is made up of 13 amino acids. The CDR3: CASSPLENGELFF. Written as DNA, the CDR3 is TGTGCCAGCTCACCACTGGAGAACGGGGAGCTGTTTTTT.

This clonotype was counted many times. The CDR3 spells CASSMNQYRQDSTDTQYF. The CDR3 bases are TGTGCCAGTAGTATGAACCAGTACCGACAGGATAGCACAGATACGCAGTATTTT. The J gene is TRBJ2-3, the V gene TRBV19; TRBD1 is a possible D gene (6 bases). Trimming removed 3 bases from V and 0 bases from J, with 19 bases in between. Looked up from germline, CDR1 is LNHDA and CDR2 is SQIVND (reference sequence). CDR3 length equals 18 residues.

This clonotype was detected many times. This rearrangement joins TRBV20-1 to TRBJ1-5; weak D call: TRBD1 (5 bases). Trimming removed 6 bases at V and 12 bases at J, with 15 bases between. The V gene's germline CDR1 is DFQATT and CDR2 SNEGSKA (reference sequence). The length of the CDR3 is 11 residues. CDR3 sequence (DNA): TGCAGTGCAAGCGACAGAAAGGACCAGCATTTT. It codes for CSASDRKDQHF.

V and J are TRBV9 and TRBJ2-1; 14 bases agree with TRBD2. Losses at the gene ends were 4 bases for V and 10 bases for J; bases not matched to a gene: 10. The CDR3 runs to 16 residues. Germline CDR1 reads SGDLS; CDR2 reads YYNGEE. Written as DNA, the CDR3 is TGTGCCAGCAGCTCACGACCCTGGACTAGCGGGGGGGAGCAGTTCTTC. Residues: CASSSRPWTSGGEQFF. Based on the CDR3 plus reference TRBV9 and TRBJ2-1, the full variable domain is DSGVTQTPKHLITATGQRVTLRCSPRSGDLSVYWYQQSLDQGLQFLIQYYNGEERAKGNILERFSAQQFPDLHSELNLSSLELGDSALYFCASSSRPWTSGGEQFFGPGTRLTVL.

This sequence joins TRBV20-1 and TRBJ1-1, with TRBD1 matching 7 bases. CDR1 and CDR2 from the germline V gene are DFQATT and SNEGSKA (reference sequence). The ends lost 3 bases at V and 5 bases at J; junction bases unmatched: 12. This CDR3 is built from 15 residues. The CDR3 loop is CSASAQGGFVTEAFF. In DNA form, the CDR3 reads TGCAGTGCTAGCGCGCAGGGGGGATTCGTGACTGAAGCTTTCTTT.